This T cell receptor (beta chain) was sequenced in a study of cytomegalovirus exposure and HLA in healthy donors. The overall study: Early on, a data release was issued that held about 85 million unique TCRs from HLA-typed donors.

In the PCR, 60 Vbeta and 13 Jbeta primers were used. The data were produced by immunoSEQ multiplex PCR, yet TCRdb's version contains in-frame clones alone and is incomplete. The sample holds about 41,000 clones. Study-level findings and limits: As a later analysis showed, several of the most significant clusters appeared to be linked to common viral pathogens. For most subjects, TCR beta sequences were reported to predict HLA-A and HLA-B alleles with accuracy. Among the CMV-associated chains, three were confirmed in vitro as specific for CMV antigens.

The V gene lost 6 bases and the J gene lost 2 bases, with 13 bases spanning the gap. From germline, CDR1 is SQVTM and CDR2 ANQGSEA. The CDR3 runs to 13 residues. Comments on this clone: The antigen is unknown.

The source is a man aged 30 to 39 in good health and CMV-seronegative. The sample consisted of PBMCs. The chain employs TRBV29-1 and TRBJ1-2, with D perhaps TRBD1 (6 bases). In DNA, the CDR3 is TGCAGCGTGGCTGAGGGGGAGAACTATGGCTACACCTTC. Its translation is CSVAEGENYGYTF.